This TCR beta chain derives from a study of Tregs in tolerant kidney transplant recipients. The protocol was immunoSEQ multiplex PCR, while the TCRdb copy is restricted to in-frame clones and leaves out a portion. The repertoire includes fewer than 80,000 clones, approximately 98% of them detected once, and approximately 0.56% sits in the top ten. The CDR3 loop spans 17 amino acids. V lost 0 bases and J lost 5; bases outside the gene matches: 9. Looked up from germline, CDR1 is SGHNT and CDR2 is YYREEE (reference sequence). Points on this clone: What it recognizes is unknown.

Study conclusions and caveats: This study did not directly address biological reproducibility. Few patients were studied, so findings need validation in larger groups.

Specimen: CD4+ T cells from blood, collected before the transplant. The TCR comes from a human donor who received a combined kidney and bone marrow transplant. The V gene is TRBV5-4, the J gene TRBJ2-5, with 11 bases lining up with TRBD2. The CDR3 nucleotides read TGTGCCAGCAGCTTGGATCGAGGGACTAGCGGAGGGGAGACCCAGTACTTC. Its protein product is CASSLDRGTSGGETQYF.